Listed below are T cell receptor beta chains from one sample, sequenced in a study of PD-1 blockade in classical Hodgkin lymphoma. Sequenced by immunoSEQ multiplex PCR; TCRdb stores in-frame clones only, minus some. Found here are approximately 32,000 clones, roughly 82% of them singletons; the top ten hold 25% to 40%. This material consisted of peripheral blood mononuclear cells (PBMCs), taken at baseline. The receptors come from a human donor with classical Hodgkin lymphoma. CDR3s include the opening cysteine and the closing phenylalanine or tryptophan. Each record gives: J gene, clone size, D gene, V gene, CDR3 DNA, CDR3 protein. D genes are given only for firm matches. The size entry is marked missing in some rows and otherwise reads once, few, many or a size class.

TRBJ1-2,few,.,TRBV7-8,TGTGCCAGCAGCTTAGGGGGAGGAGGTGGTGGCTACACCTTC,CASSLGGGGGGYTF
TRBJ2-2,.,.,TRBV7-9,TGTGCCAGCAGCTTCGGCGGTACCGGGGAGCTGTTTTTT,CASSFGGTGELFF
TRBJ1-1,.,.,TRBV18,TGTGCCAGCTCACCGAGCGCCTACAGAGGAACTTTCTTT,CASSPSAYRGTFF
TRBJ1-1,.,.,TRBV19,TGTGCCAGTAGCCGGGCAGGCCGGAGTGGGAACACTGAAGCTTTCTTT,CASSRAGRSGNTEAFF
TRBJ1-1,.,.,TRBV7-8,TGTGCCAGCAGCGGAACCAGTCAGATAAACACTGAAGCTTTCTTT,CASSGTSQINTEAFF
TRBJ1-1,.,.,TRBV7-8,TGTGCCAGCAGCTTAGTGGGGGGAATCGACACTGAAGCTTTCTTT,CASSLVGGIDTEAFF
TRBJ2-1,once,TRBD2,TRBV6-5,TGTGCCAGCAGCTGGGTTGCGGGGGGGCCTTATGAGCAGTTCTTC,CASSWVAGGPYEQFF
TRBJ1-2,medium-sized,.,TRBV12-2,TGTGCAAGTCTGTGGGGCGCGAGTGGCTACACCTTC,CASLWGASGYTF
TRBJ2-1,.,TRBD1,TRBV2,TGTGCCAGCAGTGAAACCCGGACAGGGAACAATGAGCAGTTCTTC,CASSETRTGNNEQFF
TRBJ1-2,.,TRBD1,TRBV28,TGTGCCAGCAGAACAGGGGGTCGACCCGGCTACACCTTC,CASRTGGRPGYTF
TRBJ2-5,.,TRBD1,TRBV5-4,TGTGCCAGCAGCTTGCAGACAGGGGGCGGAGAGACCCAGTACTTC,CASSLQTGGGETQYF
TRBJ2-7,few,.,TRBV27,TGTGCCCGGGACCCGGGACTGAACTACGAGCAGTACTTC,CARDPGLNYEQYF
TRBJ1-2,.,.,TRBV6-6,TGTGCCAGCACCCCCACGGGTTATGGCTACACCTTC,CASTPTGYGYTF
TRBJ1-2,.,.,TRBV6-1,TGTGCCAGCAGTGAAGGGGCTCACTATGGCTACACCTTC,CASSEGAHYGYTF
TRBJ2-2,once,TRBD1,TRBV7-3,TGTGCCAGCAGCTTTCCGGGACAGGGTGCCGGGGAGCTGTTTTTT,CASSFPGQGAGELFF
TRBJ1-1,.,TRBD1,TRBV10-3,TGTGCCAGCAGTGAGAAGAGGCAGGGGGGCTATTCTCCGATCGAAGCTTTCTTT,CASSEKRQGGYSPIEAFF
TRBJ1-1,.,.,TRBV27,TGTGCCAGCAGTTTTAGAGCGAGCACTGAAGCTTTCTTT,CASSFRASTEAFF
TRBJ2-5,.,TRBD1,TRBV19,TGTGCCAGTAGTACGGGACAGAGTTCCCCAGAGACCCAGTACTTC,CASSTGQSSPETQYF
TRBJ2-3,.,.,TRBV7-2,TGTGCCAGCAGCTCTAGAGGCGCAGATACGCAGTATTTT,CASSSRGADTQYF
TRBJ2-2,.,TRBD2,TRBV7-2,TGTGCCAGCAGCTTCCGGACTAGCGGGGGGTCGGCCACCGGGGAGCTGTTTTTT,CASSFRTSGGSATGELFF
TRBJ1-3,.,.,TRBV2,TGTGCCAGCAGTGAAGGGGGAGCTGGAAACACCATATATTTT,CASSEGGAGNTIYF
TRBJ2-6,.,.,TRBV5-1,TGCGCCAGCAGCTTAACCCCGTTCCTCTCTGGGGCCAACGTCCTGACTTTC,CASSLTPFLSGANVLTF
TRBJ2-7,.,.,TRBV2,TGTGCCAGCAGTGAAGGGGCAGGGGCGGACGAGCAGTACTTC,CASSEGAGADEQYF